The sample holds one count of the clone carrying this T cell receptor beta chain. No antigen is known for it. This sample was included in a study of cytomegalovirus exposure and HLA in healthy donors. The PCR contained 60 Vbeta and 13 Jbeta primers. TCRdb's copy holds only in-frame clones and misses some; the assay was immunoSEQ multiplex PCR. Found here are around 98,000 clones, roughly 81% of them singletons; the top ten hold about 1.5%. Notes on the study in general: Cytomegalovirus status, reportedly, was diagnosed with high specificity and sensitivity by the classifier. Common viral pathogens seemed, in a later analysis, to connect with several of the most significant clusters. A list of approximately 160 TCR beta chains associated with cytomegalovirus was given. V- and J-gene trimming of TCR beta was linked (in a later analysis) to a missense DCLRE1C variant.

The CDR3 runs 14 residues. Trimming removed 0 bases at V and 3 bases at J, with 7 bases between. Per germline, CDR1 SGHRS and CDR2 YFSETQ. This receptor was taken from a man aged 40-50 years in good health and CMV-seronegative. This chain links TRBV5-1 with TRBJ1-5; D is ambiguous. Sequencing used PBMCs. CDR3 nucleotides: TGCGCCAGCAGCTTGGCAGGCTCCAATCAGCCCCAGCATTTT. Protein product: CASSLAGSNQPQHF.